A few counts support the clone carrying this TCR beta chain. Antigen specificity is unknown. This sample is drawn from a study of identical twins. Regarding the study as a whole: Out-of-frame alpha sequences common to twins were enriched for low generation probability.

V was pared by 4 bases and J by 5 bases, with 9 bases of the junction left unmatched. CDR3 length: 15 residues. Germline values: CDR1 KGHDR, CDR2 SFDVKD. Healthy Caucasian donors formed the entire cohort. Template switching added a universal primer binding site, and final cDNA carried unique molecular identifiers. TCRdb reanalysed the 5' RACE reads using MiXCR and keeps one entry per CDR3 protein. The table includes nearly 900,000 distinct CDR3 sequences, about 12% detected once. These data are also associated with another study on yellow fever vaccine responses in identical twins. That paper adds: Reported findings indicate that twins' vaccine T cell responses seemed partially convergent, partially personalized.

The J gene is TRBJ2-5, the V gene TRBV24-1; 7 nucleotides match TRBD2. This TCR was sampled from a woman under 30 in good health. Sequenced sample: PBMCs. The chain's CDR3 is CATSDPAGKVETQYF. CDR3 bases: TGTGCCACCAGTGACCCAGCGGGGAAGGTGGAGACCCAGTACTTC.